Each of the 30 T cell receptor beta chains below was sequenced from the same sample in a study of blood T cell repertoires in COVID-19. Produced via immunoSEQ multiplex PCR; TCRdb's table is partial and in-frame only. This table holds 75,000 to 95,000 clones, around four fifths found once. Specimen: peripheral blood. The receptors shown here come from a man older than 75 with active or convalescent COVID-19.

The V gene is TRBV6-1, the J gene TRBJ2-1; 7 bases are shared with TRBD1. Germline assignment: CDR1 MNHNS and CDR2 SASEGT. V dropped 0 bases and J dropped 7; count of bases not matched to a gene: 6. This CDR3 spans 15 amino acids. CDR3 loop: CASSEARTGLNEQFF. As DNA, the CDR3 is TGTGCCAGCAGTGAAGCACGGACAGGTCTTAATGAGCAGTTCTTC.

This sequence joins TRBV4-2 and TRBJ1-5; 8 nucleotides line up with TRBD1. This CDR3 region has 16 residues. The V and J ends lost 4 bases and 4 bases, in that order; junction bases with no gene match: 9. Germline CDR1 is LGHNA and CDR2 is YNFKEQ. DNA of the CDR3: TGTGCCAGCAGCCCCAGGGGGCAGGGAAGGAATCAGCCCCAGCATTTT. Translated, it gives CASSPRGQGRNQPQHF.

Worth noting for this clone: Additional DNA sequences in this sample encode the identical CDR3. CDR3 amino acids: CATSGQGLTEAFF. CDR3 nucleotides: TGTGCCACCAGTGGTCAGGGTCTTACTGAAGCTTTCTTT. The rearrangement links TRBV24-1 to TRBJ1-1; D perhaps matches TRBD1 (5 bases). The CDR3 is 13 residues long. The germline V gene has CDR1 KGHDR and CDR2 SFDVKD. V was pared by 5 bases and J by 5 bases, with 11 bases between.

J is TRBJ2-3 and V is TRBV28, with TRBD1 matching 10 bases. The CDR3 contains 16 residues. V lost 1 base to trimming and J lost 7 bases; unmatched junction nucleotides: 8. Germline V CDR1 and CDR2: MDHEN, SYDVKM. DNA of the CDR3: TGTGCCAGCAGTTTATTTGGACAGGGGGGCGGGAATACGCAGTATTTT. It is translated as CASSLFGQGGGNTQYF.

This rearrangement joins TRBV28 to TRBJ2-7, with D possibly TRBD2 on 5 matching bases. The CDR3 contains 14 residues. CDR1 MDHEN and CDR2 SYDVKM come from the germline V gene. Trimming took 8 bases from V and 3 from J, leaving 17 bases between them. CDR3 sequence (DNA): TGTGCCAGCTCACGTGGAGGTAGCTTCTACGAGCAGTACGTC. Protein product: CASSRGGSFYEQYV.

This clone appeared once. The rearrangement joins TRBV15 to TRBJ2-5; D may be TRBD2 (6 bases). The CDR3 has 14 residues. Looked up from germline, CDR1 is LNHNV and CDR2 is YYDKDF (reference sequence). The germline V and J ends were trimmed by 3 bases and 0 bases, with 8 bases remaining between them. The CDR3 DNA sequence: TGTGCCACCAGCAGCCGGGACTACCAAGAGACCCAGTACTTC. This sequence encodes CATSSRDYQETQYF.

The chain joins TRBV10-3 to TRBJ1-1; the D is unclear. V lost 10 bases and J 2 bases, leaving 11 bases between the germline ends. Looked up from germline, CDR1 is ENHRY and CDR2 is SYGVKD. The CDR3 consists of 12 residues. For the CDR3, the DNA is TGTGCCACCAGCACGCTAAACACTGAAGCTTTCTTT. Translation gives CATSTLNTEAFF.

The chain uses TRBV6-5 and TRBJ1-5; TRBD1 aligns across 9 bases. The CDR3 runs to 15 residues. The germline CDR1 and CDR2 sequences are MNHEY and SVGAGI. J was trimmed by 7 bases and V by 4 bases; bases with no gene match: 8. CDR3 nucleotides: TGTGCCAGCAGTTCGGGACAGGGAAGAAACCAGCCCCAGCATTTT. Its protein is CASSSGQGRNQPQHF.

This chain connects TRBV27 to TRBJ1-1; the D gene is possibly TRBD1 (6 bases). Germline lookup yields CDR1 MNHEY and CDR2 SMNVEV (reference sequence). Trimming stripped 11 bases from V and 5 bases from J, with 21 bases between. The CDR3 contains 14 residues. DNA for the CDR3: TGTGCCGCAGGAGGGGGGGCTGGGGGGACTGAAGCTTTCTTT. This encodes CAAGGGAGGTEAFF.

This clone was seen just once. The rearrangement uses TRBV5-4 and TRBJ2-1; 7 bases map to TRBD2. Germline trimming cut 7 bases from V and 7 bases from J; bases unmatched to any gene: 11. This CDR3 is 14 amino acids long. The germline V gene encodes CDR1 SGHNT and CDR2 YYREEE (reference sequence). The CDR3 DNA reads as TGTGCCAGCGCTCTCGCTAGCGGTCAAAATGAGCAGTTCTTC. Translated, it gives CASALASGQNEQFF. Full variable domain (remainder filled in from reference TRBV5-4 and TRBJ2-1): ETGVTQSPTHLIKTRGQQVTLRCSSQSGHNTVSWYQQALGQGPQFIFQYYREEENGRGNFPPRFSGLQFPNYSSELNVNALELDDSALYLCASALASGQNEQFFGPGTRLTVL.

The genes are TRBV10-3 and TRBJ1-3; 8 nucleotides align to TRBD1. In germline, CDR1 is ENHRY, CDR2 SYGVKD. The V segment lost 3 bases and the J segment 8 bases; nucleotides outside the gene matches: 6. The CDR3 loop spans 14 amino acids. DNA of the CDR3: TGTGCCATCAGTGAAAGGGACAGGTCTGACACCATATATTTT. This translates into CAISERDRSDTIYF.

Worth noting for this clone: Germline and junction disagree at one end, which may indicate a read error. DNA of the CDR3: TGTGCTAGCAGCTTATTAGCGGGGGGCTACAATGAGCAGTTCTTC. This sequence encodes CASSLLAGGYNEQFF. The J gene is TRBJ2-1, the V gene TRBV7-7; TRBD2 matches at 10 bases. Looked up from germline, CDR1 is SSHAT and CDR2 is FNYEAQ (reference sequence). The CDR3 length is 15 residues.

The J gene is TRBJ2-5, the V gene TRBV5-1, with 8 positions matching TRBD2. V shed 0 bases and J 4 bases; nucleotides not matched to a gene: 8. Germline-derived CDR1 and CDR2 are SGHRS and YFSETQ. The CDR3 spans 16 residues. CDR3 region: CASSLALAGGIETQYF. CDR3 sequence (DNA): TGCGCCAGCAGCTTGGCCCTCGCGGGGGGTATAGAGACCCAGTACTTC.

CDR3 nucleotides: TGTGCCAGCAGTTCACTAGCGCCAGAGCGCACAGATACGCAGTATTTT. Translated, it gives CASSSLAPERTDTQYF. The chain joins TRBV6-5 to TRBJ2-3; 7 nucleotides line up with TRBD2. Per germline, CDR1 MNHEY and CDR2 SVGAGI. The CDR3 length is 16 residues. The ends lost 4 bases at V and 1 base at J; junction bases unmatched: 8.

The chain is built from TRBV5-1 and TRBJ1-3; the D gene is possibly TRBD1 (5 bases). The germline V gene has CDR1 SGHRS and CDR2 YFSETQ. The CDR3 is 13 residues long. The V end was cut by 4 bases, the J end by 0 bases, with 5 bases between. The DNA of the CDR3 is TGCGCCAGCAGCCAGGGCTCTGGAAACACCATATATTTT. Translation: CASSQGSGNTIYF.

This clone has only a few counts. The chain links TRBV24-1 to TRBJ2-5; tentative D call: TRBD2 (5 bases). Trimming removed 4 bases at V and 1 base at J, with 15 bases between. This CDR3 comprises 16 residues. Germline CDR1 is KGHDR and CDR2 is SFDVKD. CDR3 in amino acids: CATSDPIGKSQETQYF. DNA for the CDR3: TGTGCCACCAGTGACCCCATCGGGAAATCCCAAGAGACCCAGTACTTC.

This chain connects TRBV11-2 to TRBJ2-4; weak D call: TRBD1 (5 bases). Germline CDR1 reads SGHAT; CDR2 reads FQNNGV. The CDR3 extends over 14 amino acids. V lost 2 bases and J 8 bases, leaving 13 bases between the germline ends. CDR3 bases: TGTGCCAGCAGCTTAAACCCCCAGGGTGACATTCAGTACTTC. Translation: CASSLNPQGDIQYF.

The chain links TRBV27 to TRBJ1-3; maybe TRBD1 (5 bases). The CDR3 is 16 residues long. Trimming left V 5 bases short and J 0 bases short, with 14 bases between. CDR1 and CDR2 (germline): MNHEY, SMNVEV (reference sequence). This CDR3 is CASSAGPRPSGNTIYF. In DNA, the CDR3 is TGTGCCAGCAGTGCGGGGCCTAGGCCCTCTGGAAACACCATATATTTT.

This chain uses TRBV19 with TRBJ1-3; 7 nucleotides align to TRBD1. V lost 3 bases and J lost 0; bases outside the gene matches: 2. The CDR3 loop spans 15 amino acids. Germline-derived CDR1 and CDR2 are LNHDA and SQIVND (reference sequence). CDR3 region: CASSMGQSSGNTIYF. The CDR3 DNA is TGTGCCAGTAGTATGGGACAGAGCTCTGGAAACACCATATATTTT.

The J gene is TRBJ1-2, the V gene TRBV24-1; 7 bases agree with TRBD1. J gave up 3 bases and V 4 bases, and 4 bases lay outside the gene matches. This CDR3 is built from 14 residues. Germline V lookup: CDR1 KGHDR, CDR2 SFDVKD. CDR3 bases: TGTGCCACCAGTGACACCGGGACAGACTATGGCTACACCTTC. It codes for CATSDTGTDYGYTF.

The chain has TRBV4-1 and TRBJ2-3, with 11 bases aligning to TRBD2. The CDR3 spans 17 residues. Losses at the gene ends were 0 bases for V and 2 bases for J; bases not matched to a gene: 4. Germline CDR1 and CDR2: MGHRA and YSYEKL. The CDR3 protein is CASSQEGTSGATDTQYF. DNA for the CDR3: TGCGCCAGCAGCCAAGAGGGGACTAGCGGCGCCACAGATACGCAGTATTTT.

The rearrangement joins TRBV19 to TRBJ2-1; TRBD1 matches at 9 bases. J lost 6 bases, V lost 1 base, and 7 bases had no gene match. The V gene's germline CDR1 is LNHDA and CDR2 SQIVND (reference sequence). This CDR3 is built from 16 residues. The CDR3 protein is CASSIARDREINEQFF. The CDR3 DNA reads TGTGCCAGTAGTATAGCCCGGGACAGGGAGATCAATGAGCAGTTCTTC.

The V call is TRBV7-9, the J call TRBJ2-3; D possibly corresponds to TRBD2 (6 bases). The CDR3 runs 18 residues. Trimming stripped 1 base from V and 3 bases from J, with 20 bases between. CDR1 and CDR2 from the germline V gene are SEHNR and FQNEAQ (reference sequence). The CDR3 DNA reads TGTGCCAGCAGCTTAGTAACGGGAGATTTGACGGCGACAGATACGCAGTATTTT. Its protein product is CASSLVTGDLTATDTQYF.

This clone has just a few counts. The chain employs TRBV7-9 and TRBJ1-6; 7 bases fit TRBD1. The V gene end was trimmed by 1 base and the J gene end by 7 bases; junction bases not matched to a gene: 4. CDR1 is SEHNR, CDR2 FQNEAQ, per germline (reference sequence). This CDR3 spans 15 amino acids. CDR3 in amino acids: CASSLDQGGNSPLHF. The CDR3 DNA reads as TGTGCCAGCAGCTTAGATCAGGGGGGAAATTCACCCCTCCACTTT.

The genes are TRBV19 and TRBJ1-1; D is possibly TRBD1 (5 bases). Germline V lookup: CDR1 LNHDA, CDR2 SQIVND (reference sequence). This CDR3 is built from 14 residues. The V end was cut by 3 bases, the J end by 1 base, with 9 bases between. CDR3 residues: CASSISTANTEAFF. CDR3 sequence (DNA): TGTGCCAGTAGTATTTCGACAGCGAACACTGAAGCTTTCTTT. Together with reference TRBV19 and TRBJ1-1, the CDR3 gives the full variable domain: DGGITQSPKYLFRKEGQNVTLSCEQNLNHDAMYWYRQDPGQGLRLIYYSQIVNDFQKGDIAEGYSVSREKKESFPLTVTSAQKNPTAFYLCASSISTANTEAFFGQGTRLTVV.

The chain links TRBV19 to TRBJ1-5; 9 bases match TRBD1. This CDR3 spans 16 amino acids. CDR1 and CDR2 from the germline V gene are LNHDA and SQIVND (reference sequence). The ends lost 4 bases at V and 2 bases at J; junction bases unmatched: 6. CDR3 sequence (DNA): TGTGCCAGTAGTAGCGGACAGGGGTTCGGCAATCAGCCCCAGCATTTT. Its translation: CASSSGQGFGNQPQHF. The complete variable domain, with remaining parts taken from reference TRBV19 and TRBJ1-5, reads DGGITQSPKYLFRKEGQNVTLSCEQNLNHDAMYWYRQDPGQGLRLIYYSQIVNDFQKGDIAEGYSVSREKKESFPLTVTSAQKNPTAFYLCASSSGQGFGNQPQHFGDGTRLSIL.

This chain connects TRBV6-5 to TRBJ2-7; 7 positions match TRBD1. The CDR3 spans 13 residues. Trimming took 7 bases from V and 5 from J; bases not matched to a gene: 8. Germline V gives CDR1 MNHEY, CDR2 SVGAGI. The CDR3 is CASTQRGRHEQYV. The CDR3 bases are TGTGCCAGCACCCAAAGGGGGCGTCACGAGCAGTACGTC.

The chain recombines TRBV12-5 with TRBJ1-2, with 7 bases matching TRBD1. Trimming at V came to 4 bases and at J to 5 bases, leaving 10 bases not matched to a gene. This CDR3 has 15 amino acids. Germline V gives CDR1 LGHNT, CDR2 FRNRAP. The CDR3 here is CASGSFAGTAYGYTF. For the CDR3, the DNA is TGTGCTAGTGGTTCCTTTGCCGGGACAGCTTATGGCTACACCTTC.

V usage is TRBV6-2 or TRBV6-3 and J usage is TRBJ2-3; TRBD1 matches at 12 bases. J lost 0 bases, V lost 4 bases, and 5 bases had no gene match. The CDR3 length is 17 residues. Germline V lookup: CDR1 MNHEY, CDR2 SVGEGT. CDR3 nucleotides: TGTGCCAGCAGTTTGGGACAGGGGGCGCGGAGCACAGATACGCAGTATTTT. As protein: CASSLGQGARSTDTQYF.

In nucleotides, the CDR3 is TGTGCCAGCAGTGGCCAGGGGGCGGGGGCCTTCAGAGAGACCCAGTACTTC. As protein: CASSGQGAGAFRETQYF. The gene calls are TRBV27 and TRBJ2-5; TRBD1 might be the D (8 bases). The germline V gene encodes CDR1 MNHEY and CDR2 SMNVEV (reference sequence). V gave up 5 bases and J gave up 4 bases, with 23 bases separating them. There are 17 residues in the CDR3.